The TCR beta chain under discussion was sequenced for a study of PD-1 blockade in classical Hodgkin lymphoma. Trimming at V came to 4 bases and at J to 8 bases, leaving 12 bases not matched to a gene. This CDR3 is 15 amino acids long. The germline V gene encodes CDR1 SGDLS and CDR2 YYNGEE. Every single patient, without exception, relapsed after autologous stem cell transplantation, and brentuximab vedotin exposure varied. TCRdb keeps only in-frame clones here, not all; method: immunoSEQ multiplex PCR. Among approximately 99,000 clones, roughly 79% were seen once, and the ten largest hold 15% to 20%. Specimen: peripheral blood mononuclear cells (PBMCs), collected before the second cycle of nivolumab. This clonotype was obtained from a human donor with classical Hodgkin lymphoma. The chain couples TRBV9 to TRBJ2-1, with 7 bases aligning to TRBD2. As DNA, the CDR3 is TGTGCCAGCAGCCCCCGCACTAGCGTCAGTCATGAGCAGTTCTTC. It codes for CASSPRTSVSHEQFF. Full variable domain (rest looked up from reference TRBV9 and TRBJ2-1): DSGVTQTPKHLITATGQRVTLRCSPRSGDLSVYWYQQSLDQGLQFLIQYYNGEERAKGNILERFSAQQFPDLHSELNLSSLELGDSALYFCASSPRTSVSHEQFFGPGTRLTVL.